This TCR beta chain was found in a study of T cell responses to AZD1222 COVID-19 vaccine (dated by TCRdb to about 2021). Study-wide context: TCR sequencing covered 230 or so trial participants: 200 to 220 given two doses of AZD1222 and 26 given two doses of MenACWY control vaccine. Trial participants were enrolled into age subgroups of 18-55, 56-69 and 70-plus years, which contained about 150, 28 and 57 TCR-sequenced participants, respectively.

The meaning of the sample's time point label: about 28 days (+/-7) after the second vaccine dose. AZD1222 recipients whose second dose came at about 4 weeks and those whose second dose came at about 12 weeks were combined into one group, since spike-specific TCR depth and breadth did not differ between the two schedules. Vaccinee samples were obtained from the UK trials COV001 and COV002, which included a single-blind randomized controlled phase 2/3 trial of AZD1222 (ChAdOx1 nCoV-19) in healthy adults. For TCRbeta chain sequencing, PBMC samples from trial participants were taken at day 0 and at day 28 after the second dose. The research as a whole found: Epitopes outside the regions mutated in the B.1.351 and B.1.1.7 variants were reportedly recognized by nearly half of the unique spike-specific TCRs. Conclusions about previously exposed vaccinees are limited because only a handful of AZD1222 recipients were SARS-CoV-2 seropositive at baseline. Because no day 14 peak-response samples were available, the repertoires could be characterized only after the peak T cell response. The whole spike protein was spanned by vaccine-associated CD4 TCRs, and dominant responses were seen in regions 160-218 and 743-854. The 56-69-year group was small, and its depth increase did not reach significance, likely because of low power. After two AZD1222 doses, both the breadth and the depth of spike-specific TCRs were significantly higher than at day 0 and than in MenACWY recipients. Most participants were white British and females outnumbered males, and the authors suggested that clonal diversity may have been underestimated.

The CDR3 regions of human TCRbeta chains were analyzed by immunosequencing. In the source study's methods: TCRs in the repertoires were matched against a reference library of SARS-CoV-2-specific TCRs that had been generated with the MIRA antigen-specificity platform. Breadth was defined as the fraction of unique TCRs that were SARS-CoV-2-associated. Depth was defined as the fraction of total T cells that were SARS-CoV-2-associated. Using the MIRA data, each spike-specific TCR was mapped to the spike region that the TCR reacts to and placed in a CD4 or CD8 class. Log10-transformed breadth and depth values were compared by one-way ANOVA with Sidak's multiple comparisons tests. The table comes from immuneACCESS by way of TCRdb, which keeps in-frame sequences with V and J called. Part of the clones is missing from these tables; in studies checked, under half for an unresolved V gene and the rest for unknown reasons. V and J calls and clone size follow that table, whereas D and trimming were derived from the DNA. A total of approximately 93,000 clones appear in this sample, approximately 90% of them only once. The top ten constitute just over 5.5% of the sample.

This clone was picked up one time. The specificity of this receptor is unknown. No quality values exist for individual bases; no much larger clone is one base distant. The receptor's source is an adult who received the AZD1222 COVID-19 vaccine. The specimen comprised peripheral blood, sampled 28 days after the second AZD1222 dose.

The CDR3 in this case is CASSPDRDFNYGYTF. The nucleotides read TGCGCCAGCAGCCCGGACAGGGACTTTAACTATGGCTACACCTTC. The sequence is built from TRBV4-3 and TRBJ1-2, and 8 bases in between align with TRBD1. The CDR3 starts with the cysteine, ends with the phenylalanine, and has 15 residues. Solely the CDR3 DNA is kept, with 45 bases framed from the first base. The germline V gene gives CDR1 as LGHNA and CDR2 as YSLEER. From V the trimming removes 4 bases and from J it removes 1 base, while the gene matches leave 5 bases of the junction unaccounted for.